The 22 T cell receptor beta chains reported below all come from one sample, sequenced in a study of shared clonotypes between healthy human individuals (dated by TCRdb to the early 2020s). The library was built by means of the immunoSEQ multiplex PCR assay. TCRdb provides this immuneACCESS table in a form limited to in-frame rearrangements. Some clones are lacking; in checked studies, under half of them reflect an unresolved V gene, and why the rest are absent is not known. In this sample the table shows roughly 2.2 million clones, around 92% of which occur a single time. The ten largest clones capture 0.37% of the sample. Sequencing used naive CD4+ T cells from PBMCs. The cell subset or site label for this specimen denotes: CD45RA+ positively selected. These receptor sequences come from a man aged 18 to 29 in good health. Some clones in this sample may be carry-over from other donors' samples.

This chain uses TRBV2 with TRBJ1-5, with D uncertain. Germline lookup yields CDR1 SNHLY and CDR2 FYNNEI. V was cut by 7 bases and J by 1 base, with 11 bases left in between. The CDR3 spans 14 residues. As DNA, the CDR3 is TGTGCCAGCACTAGTCAGACGAGCAATCAGCCCCAGCATTTT. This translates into CASTSQTSNQPQHF.

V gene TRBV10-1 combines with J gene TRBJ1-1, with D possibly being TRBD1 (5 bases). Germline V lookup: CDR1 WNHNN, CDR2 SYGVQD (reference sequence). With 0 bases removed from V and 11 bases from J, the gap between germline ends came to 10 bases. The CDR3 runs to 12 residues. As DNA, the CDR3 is TGCGCCAGCAGTGAGTCGGGGGGTATCGCTTTCTTT. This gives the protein CASSESGGIAFF.

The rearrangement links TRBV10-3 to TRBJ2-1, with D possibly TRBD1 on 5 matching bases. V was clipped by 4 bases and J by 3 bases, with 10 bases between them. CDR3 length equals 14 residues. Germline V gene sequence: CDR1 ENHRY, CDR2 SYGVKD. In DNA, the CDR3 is TGTGCCATCAGTGTGGGGCTCGGCTACAATGAGCAGTTCTTC. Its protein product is CAISVGLGYNEQFF.

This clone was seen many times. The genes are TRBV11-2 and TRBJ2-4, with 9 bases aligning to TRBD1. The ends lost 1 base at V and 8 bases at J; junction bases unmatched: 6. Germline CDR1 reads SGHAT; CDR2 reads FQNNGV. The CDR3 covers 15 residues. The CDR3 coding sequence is TGTGCCAGCAGCTTAGGGGGGACAGGGAGAGACATTCAGTACTTC. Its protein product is CASSLGGTGRDIQYF.

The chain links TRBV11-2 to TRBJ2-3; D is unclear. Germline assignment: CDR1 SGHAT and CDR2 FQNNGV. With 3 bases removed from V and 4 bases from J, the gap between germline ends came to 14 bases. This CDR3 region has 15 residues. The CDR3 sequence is CASSFEVAWADTQYF. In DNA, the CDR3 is TGTGCCAGCAGCTTTGAGGTGGCTTGGGCAGATACGCAGTATTTT.

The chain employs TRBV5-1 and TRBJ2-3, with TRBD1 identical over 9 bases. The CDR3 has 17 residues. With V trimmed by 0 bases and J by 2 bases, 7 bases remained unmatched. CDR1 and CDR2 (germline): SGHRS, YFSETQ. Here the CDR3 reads CASSLGGGQGVTDTQYF. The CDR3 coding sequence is TGCGCCAGCAGCTTGGGTGGGGGACAGGGAGTCACAGATACGCAGTATTTT.

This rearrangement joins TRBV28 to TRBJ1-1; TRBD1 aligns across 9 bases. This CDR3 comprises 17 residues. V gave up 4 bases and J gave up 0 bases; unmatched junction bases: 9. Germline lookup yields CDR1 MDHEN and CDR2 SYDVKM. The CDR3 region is CASSSGQGYRMNTEAFF. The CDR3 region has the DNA TGTGCCAGCAGTTCGGGACAGGGTTACCGAATGAACACTGAAGCTTTCTTT.

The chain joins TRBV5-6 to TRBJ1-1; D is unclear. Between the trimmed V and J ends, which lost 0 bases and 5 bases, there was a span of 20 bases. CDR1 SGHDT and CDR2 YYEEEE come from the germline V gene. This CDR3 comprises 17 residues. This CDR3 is CASSLAGEGRVFTEAFF. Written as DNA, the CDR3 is TGTGCCAGCAGCTTGGCCGGGGAGGGAAGGGTTTTTACTGAAGCTTTCTTT.

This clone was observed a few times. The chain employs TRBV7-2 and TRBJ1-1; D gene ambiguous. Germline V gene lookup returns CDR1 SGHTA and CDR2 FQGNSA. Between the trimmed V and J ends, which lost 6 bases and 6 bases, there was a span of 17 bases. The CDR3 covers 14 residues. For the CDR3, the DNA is TGTGCCAGCAGTTCCGGCCGGAGCAGCCCTGAAGCTTTCTTT. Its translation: CASSSGRSSPEAFF.

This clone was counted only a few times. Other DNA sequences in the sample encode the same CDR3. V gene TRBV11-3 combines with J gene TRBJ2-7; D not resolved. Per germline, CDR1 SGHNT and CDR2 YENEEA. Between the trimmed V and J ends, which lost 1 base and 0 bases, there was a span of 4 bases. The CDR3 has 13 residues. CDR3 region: CASSLGVSYEQYF. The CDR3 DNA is TGTGCCAGCAGCTTAGGGGTCTCCTACGAGCAGTACTTC.

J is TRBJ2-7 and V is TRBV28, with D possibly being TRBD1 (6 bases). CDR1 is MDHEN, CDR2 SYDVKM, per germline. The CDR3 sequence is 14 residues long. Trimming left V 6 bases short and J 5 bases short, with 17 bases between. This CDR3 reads CASSSGTPVDEQYF. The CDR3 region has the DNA TGTGCCAGCAGCTCCGGGACACCCGTGGACGAGCAGTACTTC.

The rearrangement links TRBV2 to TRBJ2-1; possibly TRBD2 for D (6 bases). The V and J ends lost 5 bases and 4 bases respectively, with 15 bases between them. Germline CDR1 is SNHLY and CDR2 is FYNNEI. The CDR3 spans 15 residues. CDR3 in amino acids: CASSRETLSYNEQFF. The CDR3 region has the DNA TGTGCCAGCAGTCGGGAGACCCTCTCTTACAATGAGCAGTTCTTC.

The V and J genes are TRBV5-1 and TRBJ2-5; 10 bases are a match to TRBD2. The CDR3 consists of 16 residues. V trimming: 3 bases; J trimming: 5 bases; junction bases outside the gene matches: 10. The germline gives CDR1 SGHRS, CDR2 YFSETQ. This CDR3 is CASSSKSGRADETQYF. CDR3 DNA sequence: TGCGCCAGCAGCTCCAAAAGCGGGAGGGCCGATGAGACCCAGTACTTC.

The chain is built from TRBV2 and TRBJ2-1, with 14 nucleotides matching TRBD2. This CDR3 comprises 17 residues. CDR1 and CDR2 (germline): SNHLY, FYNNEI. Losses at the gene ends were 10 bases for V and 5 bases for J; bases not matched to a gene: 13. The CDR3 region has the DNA TGTGCCACCGGGGGGACTAGCGGGAGTTTCTTGGACAATGAGCAGTTCTTC. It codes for CATGGTSGSFLDNEQFF. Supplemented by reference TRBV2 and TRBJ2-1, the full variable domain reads EPEVTQTPSHQVTQMGQEVILRCVPISNHLYFYWYRQILGQKVEFLVSFYNNEISEKSEIFDDQFSVERPDGSNFTLKIRSTKLEDSAMYFCATGGTSGSFLDNEQFFGPGTRLTVL.

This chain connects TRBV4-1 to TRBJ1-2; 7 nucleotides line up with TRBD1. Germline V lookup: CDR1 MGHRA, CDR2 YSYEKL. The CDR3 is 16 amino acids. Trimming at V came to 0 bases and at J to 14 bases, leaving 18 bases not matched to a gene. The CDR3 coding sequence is TGCGCCAGCAGCCAAGATGGGACAGCACCTTCGGCTGGAACAACCTTC. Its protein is CASSQDGTAPSAGTTF.

CDR3: CAWTRLGISGNTIYF. CDR3 in DNA: TGTGCCTGGACCCGACTGGGGATCTCTGGAAACACCATATATTTT. This chain links TRBV30 with TRBJ1-3; D is unclear. The ends were cut back, 4 bases at V and 0 bases at J, with 13 bases in the middle. The CDR3 spans 15 residues. Germline CDR1 GTSNPN, CDR2 SVGIG (reference sequence).

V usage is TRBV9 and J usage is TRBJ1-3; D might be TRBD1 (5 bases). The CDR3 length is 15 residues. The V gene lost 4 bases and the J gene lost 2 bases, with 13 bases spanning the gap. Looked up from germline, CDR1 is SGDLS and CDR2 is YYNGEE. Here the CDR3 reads CASSPGAGTGNTIYF. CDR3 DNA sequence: TGTGCCAGCAGCCCCGGGGCAGGTACTGGAAACACCATATATTTT. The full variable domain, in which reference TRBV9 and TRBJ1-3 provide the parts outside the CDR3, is DSGVTQTPKHLITATGQRVTLRCSPRSGDLSVYWYQQSLDQGLQFLIQYYNGEERAKGNILERFSAQQFPDLHSELNLSSLELGDSALYFCASSPGAGTGNTIYFGEGSWLTVV.

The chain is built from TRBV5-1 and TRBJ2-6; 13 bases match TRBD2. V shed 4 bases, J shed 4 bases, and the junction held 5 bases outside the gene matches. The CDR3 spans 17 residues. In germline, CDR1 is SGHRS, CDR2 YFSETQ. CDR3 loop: CASSPGLAGSGANVLTF. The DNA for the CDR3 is TGCGCCAGCAGCCCGGGACTAGCGGGATCCGGGGCCAACGTCCTGACTTTC.

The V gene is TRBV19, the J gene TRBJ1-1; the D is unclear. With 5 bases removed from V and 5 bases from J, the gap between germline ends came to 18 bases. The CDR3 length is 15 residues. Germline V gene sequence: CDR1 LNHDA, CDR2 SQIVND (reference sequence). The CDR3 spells CASSGWRRTFTEAFF. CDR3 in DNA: TGTGCCAGTAGTGGATGGAGGCGGACTTTTACTGAAGCTTTCTTT. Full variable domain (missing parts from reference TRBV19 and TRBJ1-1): DGGITQSPKYLFRKEGQNVTLSCEQNLNHDAMYWYRQDPGQGLRLIYYSQIVNDFQKGDIAEGYSVSREKKESFPLTVTSAQKNPTAFYLCASSGWRRTFTEAFFGQGTRLTVV.

CDR3 nucleotides: TGTGCCAGCAGCAGGGAAGCCACAGATACGCAGTATTTT. Protein product: CASSREATDTQYF. The chain carries TRBV11-3 and TRBJ2-3; D not resolved. CDR3 length equals 13 residues. V was shortened by 5 bases and J by 2 bases, with 8 bases between the two germline ends. Germline CDR1 SGHNT, CDR2 YENEEA.

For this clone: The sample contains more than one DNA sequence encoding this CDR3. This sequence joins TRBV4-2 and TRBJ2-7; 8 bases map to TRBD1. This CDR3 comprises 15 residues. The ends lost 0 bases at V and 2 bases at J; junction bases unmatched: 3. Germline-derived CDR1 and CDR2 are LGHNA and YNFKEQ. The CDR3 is CASSQDRQGPYEQYF. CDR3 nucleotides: TGTGCCAGCAGCCAAGATCGACAGGGGCCCTACGAGCAGTACTTC.

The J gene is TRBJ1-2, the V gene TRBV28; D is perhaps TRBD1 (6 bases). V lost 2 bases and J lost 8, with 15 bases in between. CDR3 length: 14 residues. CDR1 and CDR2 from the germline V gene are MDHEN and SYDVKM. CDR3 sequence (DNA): TGTGCCAGCAGTTTACCGGGACAACGAAGAGGCTACACCTTC. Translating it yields CASSLPGQRRGYTF.